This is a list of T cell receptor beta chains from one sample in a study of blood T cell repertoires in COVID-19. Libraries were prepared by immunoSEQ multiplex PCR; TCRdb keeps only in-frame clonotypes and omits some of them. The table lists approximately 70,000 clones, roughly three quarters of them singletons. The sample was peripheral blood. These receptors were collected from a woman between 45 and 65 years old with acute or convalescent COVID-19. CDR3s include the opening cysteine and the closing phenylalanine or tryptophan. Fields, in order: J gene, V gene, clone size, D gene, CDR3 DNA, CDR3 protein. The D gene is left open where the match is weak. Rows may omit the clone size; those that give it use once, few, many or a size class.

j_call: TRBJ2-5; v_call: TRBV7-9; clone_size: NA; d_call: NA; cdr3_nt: TGTGCCAGCAGCTTGGCTACAGGGTTGGTGACCCAGTACTTC; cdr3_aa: CASSLATGLVTQYF
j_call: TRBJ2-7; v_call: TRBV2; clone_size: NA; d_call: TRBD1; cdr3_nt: TGTGCCAGCAGTATCTACAGGGGCGAGCAGTACTTC; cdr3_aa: CASSIYRGEQYF
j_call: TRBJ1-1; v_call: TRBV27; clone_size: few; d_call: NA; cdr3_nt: TGTGCCACCCTCTCTCACAGCGGGGCCACTGAAGCTTTCTTT; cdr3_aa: CATLSHSGATEAFF
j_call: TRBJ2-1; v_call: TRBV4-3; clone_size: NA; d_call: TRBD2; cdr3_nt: TGCGCCAGCAGCCCAACGGGACTAGCGGGAGATGAGCAGTTCTTC; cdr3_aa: CASSPTGLAGDEQFF
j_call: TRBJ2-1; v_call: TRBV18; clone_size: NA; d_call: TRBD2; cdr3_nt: TGTGCCAGCTCACCACAGGGCGCCGGGACTAGCGGGAGTAAGGAGCAGTTCTTC; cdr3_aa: CASSPQGAGTSGSKEQFF
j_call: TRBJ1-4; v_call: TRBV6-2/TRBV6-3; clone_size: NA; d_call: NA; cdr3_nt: TGTGCCAGCAGCGGGAATCCCGTCAGGGGCTATGAAAAACTGTTTTTT; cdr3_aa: CASSGNPVRGYEKLFF
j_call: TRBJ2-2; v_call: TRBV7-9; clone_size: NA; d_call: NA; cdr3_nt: TGTGCCAGCAGCTTACCCCGTGGGGGGGGCATGCCCGGGGAGCTGTTTTTT; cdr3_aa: CASSLPRGGGMPGELFF
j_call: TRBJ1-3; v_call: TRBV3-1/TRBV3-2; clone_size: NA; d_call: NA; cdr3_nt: TGTGCCAGCAGCCATTCTAGTCGGGGAACTGGAAACACCATATATTTT; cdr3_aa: CASSHSSRGTGNTIYF
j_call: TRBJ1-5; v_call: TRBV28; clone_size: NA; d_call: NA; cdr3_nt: TGTGCCAGCAGTTCAGGATGGGATCAGCCCCAGCATTTT; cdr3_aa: CASSSGWDQPQHF
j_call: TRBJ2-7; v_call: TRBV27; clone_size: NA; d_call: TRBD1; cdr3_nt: TGTGCCAGCAGTTTAACGGGACAGAAGTACGAGCAGTACTTC; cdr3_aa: CASSLTGQKYEQYF
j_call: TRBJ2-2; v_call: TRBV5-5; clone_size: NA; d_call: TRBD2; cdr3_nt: TGTGCCAGCAGCCCCCCCCTAGCGGGCGCCGGGGAGCTGTTTTTT; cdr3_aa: CASSPPLAGAGELFF
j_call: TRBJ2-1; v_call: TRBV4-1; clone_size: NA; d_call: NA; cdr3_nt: TGCGCCAGCAGCCACTGGTCGGACAATGAGCAGTTCTTC; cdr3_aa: CASSHWSDNEQFF
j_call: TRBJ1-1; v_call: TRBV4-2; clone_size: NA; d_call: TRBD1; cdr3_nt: TGTGCCAGCAGCCAAGACACAGGGCACGGGGGGGCGACAGGGAGTACCACTGAAGCTTTCTTT; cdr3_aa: CASSQDTGHGGATGSTTEAFF
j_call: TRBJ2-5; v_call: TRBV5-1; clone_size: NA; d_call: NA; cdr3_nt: TGCGCCAGCAGCGTATCCCGCCAAGAGACCCAGTACTTC; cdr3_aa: CASSVSRQETQYF
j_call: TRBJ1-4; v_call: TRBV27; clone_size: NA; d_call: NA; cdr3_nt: TGTGCCAGCAGTTTATGGGGCAGTGTAAATGAAAAACTGTTTTTT; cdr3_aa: CASSLWGSVNEKLFF
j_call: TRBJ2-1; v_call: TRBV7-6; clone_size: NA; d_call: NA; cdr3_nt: TGTGCCAGCAGCCCTGGACAGACCTCCTACAATGAGCAGTTCTTC; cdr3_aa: CASSPGQTSYNEQFF
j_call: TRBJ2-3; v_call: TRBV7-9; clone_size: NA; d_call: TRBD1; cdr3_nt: TGTGCCAGCAGCGACAGGGGGCGGACAGATACGCAGTATTTT; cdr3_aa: CASSDRGRTDTQYF
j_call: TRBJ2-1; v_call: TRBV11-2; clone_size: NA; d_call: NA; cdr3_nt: TGTGCCAGCAGCTCATCGCCAGGTGCCTACAATGAGCAGTTCTTC; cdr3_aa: CASSSSPGAYNEQFF
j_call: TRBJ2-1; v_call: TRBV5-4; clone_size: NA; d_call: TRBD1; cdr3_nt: TGTGCCAGCAGCTTGGGACAGGGGCTGGTAGATGAGCAGTTCTTC; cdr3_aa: CASSLGQGLVDEQFF
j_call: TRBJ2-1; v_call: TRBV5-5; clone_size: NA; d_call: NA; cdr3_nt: TGTGCCAGCAGCCCTGGAAGCGAGGGCAATGAGCAGTTCTTC; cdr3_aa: CASSPGSEGNEQFF
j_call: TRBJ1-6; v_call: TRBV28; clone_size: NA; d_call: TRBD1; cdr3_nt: TGTGCCAGCTGGGGACAGCAGAATTCACCCCTCCACTTT; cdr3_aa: CASWGQQNSPLHF
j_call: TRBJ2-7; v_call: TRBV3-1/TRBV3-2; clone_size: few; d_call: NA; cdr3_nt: TGTGCCAGCAGTATTGGGGCTGTATCCTACGAGCAGTACTTC; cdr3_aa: CASSIGAVSYEQYF
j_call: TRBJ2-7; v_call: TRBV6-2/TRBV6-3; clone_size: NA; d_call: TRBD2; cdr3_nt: TGTGCCAGCAGTTACCTTCTAGCGGGGCCCGGCCTGTTTGGGGAGCAGTACTTC; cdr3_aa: CASSYLLAGPGLFGEQYF
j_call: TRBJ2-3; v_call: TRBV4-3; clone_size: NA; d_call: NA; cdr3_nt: TGCGCCAGCAGCCAAGTTTTAGCGGCTAGCACAGATACGCAGTATTTT; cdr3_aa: CASSQVLAASTDTQYF
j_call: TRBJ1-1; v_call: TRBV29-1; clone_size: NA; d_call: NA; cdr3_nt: TGCAGCGTTGAATCTCAGGGGAACACTGAAGCTTTCTTT; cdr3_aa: CSVESQGNTEAFF
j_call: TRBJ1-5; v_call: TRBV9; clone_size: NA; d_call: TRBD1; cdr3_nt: TGTGCCAGCAGCCCCGAGCCCCCCACAGGGGGCGTTCAGCCCCAGCATTTT; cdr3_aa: CASSPEPPTGGVQPQHF
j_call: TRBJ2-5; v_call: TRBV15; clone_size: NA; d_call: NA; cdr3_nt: TGTGCCACCAGCAGAGTGGAGACTAACTACCTTCAAGAGACCCAGTACTTC; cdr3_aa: CATSRVETNYLQETQYF
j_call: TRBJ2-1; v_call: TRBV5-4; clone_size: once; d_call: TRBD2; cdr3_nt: TGTGCCAGCAGTGCGACTAGCGGGGGCTCCTACAATGAGCAGTTCTTC; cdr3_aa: CASSATSGGSYNEQFF
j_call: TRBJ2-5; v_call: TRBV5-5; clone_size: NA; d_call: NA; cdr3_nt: TGTGCCAGCAGCTTATCTTTGCGTAGTATAGAGACCCAGTACTTC; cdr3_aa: CASSLSLRSIETQYF
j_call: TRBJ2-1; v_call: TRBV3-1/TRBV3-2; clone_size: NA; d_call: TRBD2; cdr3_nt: TGTGCCAGCAGCCAAACCGGGACTAGGCACAATGAGCAGTTCTTC; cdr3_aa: CASSQTGTRHNEQFF
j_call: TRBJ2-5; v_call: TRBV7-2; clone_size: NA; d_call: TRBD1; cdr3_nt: TGTGCCAGCAGCACGGGACAGGCCCCCGAGGGGCCCCAGTACTTC; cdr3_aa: CASSTGQAPEGPQYF
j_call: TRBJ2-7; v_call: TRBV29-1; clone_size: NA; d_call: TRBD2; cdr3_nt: TGCAGCGTCGGGACTAGCGGGAGTAAGGGATACGAGCAGTACTTC; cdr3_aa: CSVGTSGSKGYEQYF
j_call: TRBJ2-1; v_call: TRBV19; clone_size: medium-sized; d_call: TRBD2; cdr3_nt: TGTGCCAGTAGTATAGGGGAGCCTAGCGGAGTTTACAATGAGCAGTTCTTC; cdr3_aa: CASSIGEPSGVYNEQFF
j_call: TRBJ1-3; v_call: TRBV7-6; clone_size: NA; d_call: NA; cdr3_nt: TGTGCCAGCAGCTTAGTTTTCGGGTCCGGAAACACCATATATTTT; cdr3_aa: CASSLVFGSGNTIYF
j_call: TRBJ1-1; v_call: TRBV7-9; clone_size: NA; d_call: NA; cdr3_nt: TGTGCCAGCAGCCAAACCCCGGAGGCTTTCTTT; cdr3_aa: CASSQTPEAFF
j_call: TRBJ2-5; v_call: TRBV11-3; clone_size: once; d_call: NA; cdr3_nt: TGTGCCAGCAGCTTAGCCCGTGCGGTCTCTGAAGAGACCCAGTACTTC; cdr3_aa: CASSLARAVSEETQYF
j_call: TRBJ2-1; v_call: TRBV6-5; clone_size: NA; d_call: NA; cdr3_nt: TGTGCCAGCAGGATTCTCGGGGGCAATGAGCAGTTCTTC; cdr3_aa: CASRILGGNEQFF
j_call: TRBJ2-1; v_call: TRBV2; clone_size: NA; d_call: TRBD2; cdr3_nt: TGTGCCAGCAGCCCTCTAGCGGGTGGTGCCCGTGAGCAGTTCTTC; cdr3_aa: CASSPLAGGAREQFF
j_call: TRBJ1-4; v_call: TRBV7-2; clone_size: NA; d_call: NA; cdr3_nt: TGTGCCAGCAGCTACCAGGGTTCAACTAATGAAAAACTGTTTTTT; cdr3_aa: CASSYQGSTNEKLFF
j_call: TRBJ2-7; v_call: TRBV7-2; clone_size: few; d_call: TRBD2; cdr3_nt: TGTGCCAGCAGTAAGAGCGGGGGGGCGTTCGTCGAGCAGTACTTC; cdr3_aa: CASSKSGGAFVEQYF
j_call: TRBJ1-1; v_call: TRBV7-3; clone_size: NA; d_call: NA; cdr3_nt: TGTGCCAGCAGCGAGCGGGGGCGAACTGAAGCTTTCTTT; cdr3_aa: CASSERGRTEAFF
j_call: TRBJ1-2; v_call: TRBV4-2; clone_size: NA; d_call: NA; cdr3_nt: TGTGCCAGCAGCCAAGAAGGTAAAGGGGCAGGCTATGGCTACACCTTC; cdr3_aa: CASSQEGKGAGYGYTF
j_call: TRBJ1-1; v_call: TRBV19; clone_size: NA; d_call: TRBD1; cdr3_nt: TGTGCCAGTAGTCAACAGGGGACGGGTTCGGCTTTCTTT; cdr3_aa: CASSQQGTGSAFF
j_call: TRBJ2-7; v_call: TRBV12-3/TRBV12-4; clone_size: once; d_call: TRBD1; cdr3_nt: TGTGCCAGCAGTAGGGACAGTTACGAGCAGTACTTC; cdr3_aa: CASSRDSYEQYF
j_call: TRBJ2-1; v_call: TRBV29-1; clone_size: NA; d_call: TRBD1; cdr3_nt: TGCAGCGGCCAGGACAGGGAGCCCGACGAGCAGTTCTTC; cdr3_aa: CSGQDREPDEQFF
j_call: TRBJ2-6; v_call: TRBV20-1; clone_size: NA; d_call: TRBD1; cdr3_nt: TGCAGTGCTAGTCTAGTACAGGGGTTCTCTGGGGCCAACGTCCTGACTTTC; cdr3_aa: CSASLVQGFSGANVLTF
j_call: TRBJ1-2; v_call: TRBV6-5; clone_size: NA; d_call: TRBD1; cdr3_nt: TGTGCCAGCAGGTACCACAGGGGATCTAATGGCTACACCTTC; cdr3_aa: CASRYHRGSNGYTF
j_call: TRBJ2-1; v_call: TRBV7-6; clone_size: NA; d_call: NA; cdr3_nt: TGTGCCAGCAGAACCGACAGCAGCTTCTTCAATGAGCAGTTCTTC; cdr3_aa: CASRTDSSFFNEQFF
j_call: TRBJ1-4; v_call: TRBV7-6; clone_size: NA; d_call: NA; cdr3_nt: TGTGCCAGCAGCCCATCGGGGGAAAAACTGTTTTTT; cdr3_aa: CASSPSGEKLFF
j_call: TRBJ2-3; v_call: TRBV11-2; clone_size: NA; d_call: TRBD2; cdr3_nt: TGTGCCAGCAGCTTAGCCCGGACTAGCGACGGCACAGATACGCAGTATTTT; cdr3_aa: CASSLARTSDGTDTQYF
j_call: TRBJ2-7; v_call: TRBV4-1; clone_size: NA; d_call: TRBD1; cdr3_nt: TGCGCCAGCAGCCTTTTCGGGACAGGGGGATACGAGCAGTACTTC; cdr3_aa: CASSLFGTGGYEQYF
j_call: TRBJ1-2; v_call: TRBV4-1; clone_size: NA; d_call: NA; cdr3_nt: TGCGCCAGCAGATCCAGGGACGGGGGCTATGGCTACACCTTC; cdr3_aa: CASRSRDGGYGYTF